The 3 T cell receptor beta chains given below trace back to one sample, sequenced in a study of blood T cell repertoires in COVID-19. Clones were read by immunoSEQ multiplex PCR, and TCRdb kept only the in-frame ones, dropping some. The data hold about 320,000 clones, with roughly 87% observed a single time. Sample: PBMCs or T cells enriched from blood (not recorded which). These receptors were obtained from a woman aged 18-29 years who had recovered from COVID-19.

A single count supports this clone. The sample holds other DNA sequences that translate to the same CDR3. The chain joins TRBV3-1 (or the pseudogene TRBV3-2) to TRBJ1-2, with TRBD1 matching 7 bases. J was trimmed by 8 bases and V by 4 bases; bases with no gene match: 7. CDR1 LGHDT and CDR2 YNNKEL come from the germline V gene (reference sequence). The CDR3 has 13 amino acids. CDR3 protein: CASSPRDRDGYTF. CDR3 sequence (DNA): TGTGCCAGCAGCCCCCGGGACAGAGACGGCTACACCTTC.

J is TRBJ2-1 and V is TRBV7-9; D is ambiguous. Germline V gene data show CDR1 as SEHNR and CDR2 as FQNEAQ (reference sequence). The CDR3 has 13 residues. V was clipped by 8 bases and J by 2 bases, with 10 bases between them. CDR3 DNA sequence: TGTGCCAGCCTAGGCCCCACCTACAATGAGCAGTTCTTC. This encodes CASLGPTYNEQFF. The whole variable domain, filled in from reference TRBV7-9 and TRBJ2-1, reads DTGVSQNPRHKITKRGQNVTFRCDPISEHNRLYWYRQTLGQGPEFLTYFQNEAQLEKSRLLSDRFSAERPKGSFSTLEIQRTEQGDSAMYLCASLGPTYNEQFFGPGTRLTVL.

This clone was counted a single time. The chain employs TRBV5-1 and TRBJ1-1; 10 bases are a match to TRBD1. With 4 bases clipped from V and 1 base from J, the junction kept 7 bases outside the gene matches. This CDR3 is built from 16 residues. Germline CDR1 and CDR2: SGHRS and YFSETQ. The CDR3 spells CASSIRQGAENTEAFF. In DNA, the CDR3 is TGCGCCAGCAGCATAAGACAGGGGGCTGAGAACACTGAAGCTTTCTTT.